The rows below give T cell receptor beta chains drawn from one sample of a study of OX40 agonist ivuxolimab in advanced cancers. Method: immunoSEQ multiplex PCR; TCRdb's copy keeps in-frame clones and lacks some. The table shows 90,000 to 150,000 clones, with approximately 90% occurring only once. The sequenced sample was CD4+ or CD8+ T cells sorted from blood, obtained in a trial of the OX40 agonist ivuxolimab. Receptors were obtained from an adult with an advanced solid tumor such as melanoma, head and neck, liver or kidney cancer. CDR3s include the opening cysteine and the closing phenylalanine or tryptophan. A D gene is named only where the DNA matches it firmly. Expanded clones are given a class, and other clones once, few, many or no size at all.

cdr3_length clone_size d_call j_call v_call cdr3_nt cdr3_aa
17 - TRBD1 TRBJ1-2 TRBV28 TGTGCCAGCGGTGGGGAGTTTGAGGGGACAGGCAGCTATGGCTACACCTTC CASGGEFEGTGSYGYTF
15 - TRBD2 TRBJ2-3 TRBV7-3 TGTGCCAGCAGCTTAAATCGGGGGGGCACAGATACGCAGTATTTT CASSLNRGGTDTQYF
16 - TRBD1 TRBJ2-7 TRBV28 TGTGCCAGCAGTTCAAACCGGGACAGGGGATCCTACGAGCAGTACTTC CASSSNRDRGSYEQYF
18 - - TRBJ1-4 TRBV18 TGTGCCAGCTCACCACCGTTAGGGCAGACTGCAACTAATGAAAAACTGTTTTTT CASSPPLGQTATNEKLFF
16 - TRBD2 TRBJ2-3 TRBV19 TGTGCCAGTAGTATCGGACTAGCGGGGGTAGTAGATACGCAGTATTTT CASSIGLAGVVDTQYF
16 - - TRBJ2-2 TRBV25-1 TGTGCCAGCAGTGGGTTTGTGGATTTGAACACCGGGGAGCTGTTTTTT CASSGFVDLNTGELFF
16 - TRBD1 TRBJ1-5 TRBV30 TGTGCCTGGAGTGTACTCGGGACAGGGGGCGAAGCGGCCCAGCATTTT CAWSVLGTGGEAAQHF
14 once - TRBJ2-7 TRBV2 TGTGCCAGCAGTGAAGACTACCGAAACTACGAGCAGTACTTC CASSEDYRNYEQYF
16 - TRBD1 TRBJ2-4 TRBV28 TGTGCCAGCACCCCAGAGGGGGCGGAGGCCAAAAACATTCAGTACTTC CASTPEGAEAKNIQYF
15 - TRBD2 TRBJ2-7 TRBV5-4 TGTGCCAGCAGCCCAGGTACCGGGACTAGTTACGAGCAGTACTTC CASSPGTGTSYEQYF
16 once TRBD2 TRBJ2-5 TRBV2 TGTGCCAGCAGATTAGCGGGGGGGCTTATACGAGAGACCCAGTACTTC CASRLAGGLIRETQYF
13 - - TRBJ1-2 TRBV28 TGTGCCAGCAGACAGGGTCCTCCCTTTAGCTACACCTTC CASRQGPPFSYTF
12 - TRBD1 TRBJ1-1 TRBV15 TGTGCCACCAGCAGACAACAGGGGGCGGCTTTCTTT CATSRQQGAAFF
15 few - TRBJ1-2 TRBV2 TGTGCCAGCAGTGGGTCAAGGGGCTTCGTCTATGGCTACACCTTC CASSGSRGFVYGYTF
15 - TRBD1 TRBJ1-4 TRBV5-1 TGCGCCAGCAGCGGAAATACAGGGGGCTATGAAAAACTGTTTTTT CASSGNTGGYEKLFF
14 - - TRBJ1-1 TRBV7-2 TGTGCCAGCAGCGTAGACAGGTCGGGGACTGAAGCTTTCTTT CASSVDRSGTEAFF
13 - TRBD1 TRBJ1-1 TRBV6-5 TGTGCCAGCAGGACAGGGGTGAACACTGAAGCTTTCTTT CASRTGVNTEAFF
13 - - TRBJ1-2 TRBV10-3 TGTGCCATCAGTGAGGGGGTTCCGAACGGCTACACCTTC CAISEGVPNGYTF
17 - TRBD2 TRBJ2-1 TRBV7-2 TGTGCCAGCAGCTCCACTGCAGCGGGGGTCTCCTACAATGAGCAGTTCTTC CASSSTAAGVSYNEQFF
18 - TRBD2 TRBJ2-1 TRBV10-3 TGTGCCATCAGTGACCTGGGACTAGCGGGGGCGGGCGCGTTTGAGCAGTTCTTC CAISDLGLAGAGAFEQFF
16 - - TRBJ1-1 TRBV5-1 TGCGCCAGCAGCTTGGTCGGGGGTTCCCCCCGCACTGAAGCTTTCTTT CASSLVGGSPRTEAFF
15 once - TRBJ1-1 TRBV30 TGTGCCTGGAGTGACGTCAGCCGCATGAACACTGAAGCTTTCTTT CAWSDVSRMNTEAFF
16 - TRBD1 TRBJ2-5 TRBV4-2 TGTGCCAGCAGCCAAGATACGGGACAGACAGGGGAGACCCAGTACTTC CASSQDTGQTGETQYF
14 - - TRBJ1-5 TRBV7-9 TGTGCCAGCAGCTTAGCCGGGGGGAATCAGCCCCAGCATTTT CASSLAGGNQPQHF
14 - - TRBJ1-2 TRBV7-9 TGTGCCAGTGGAGCGGGGGGGCTGGGCTATGGCTACACCTTC CASGAGGLGYGYTF
11 - - TRBJ2-1 TRBV19 TGTGCCAGTAGTTATGTAGGGGGAACGTTCTTC CASSYVGGTFF
17 - TRBD1 TRBJ1-3 TRBV5-4 TGTGCCAGCAGCTCATGGACAGGGGCCATCTCTGGAAACACCATATATTTT CASSSWTGAISGNTIYF
12 once TRBD1 TRBJ2-7 TRBV5-6 TGTGCCAGCAGCCTGACAGGGTACGAGCAGTACTTC CASSLTGYEQYF
13 - TRBD1 TRBJ1-1 TRBV10-3 TGTGCCACCCGGACAGGGAAAAACACTGAAGCTTTCTTT CATRTGKNTEAFF
15 few TRBD1 TRBJ1-6 TRBV2 TGTGCCAGCAAACGGGACAGAGTCGCTAATTCACCCCTCCACTTT CASKRDRVANSPLHF